This TCR beta chain was observed in a study of PD-1 blockade in classical Hodgkin lymphoma. This clone has just one count. Antigen specificity is unknown. Germline-derived CDR1 and CDR2 are ENHRY and SYGVKD. The V end lost 0 bases, the J end lost 3 bases, and 11 bases lay between the germline ends. This CDR3 has 15 amino acids. Notes on the study in general: By C4D1, CD4+ diversity increased significantly, especially in complete responders.

Here immunoSEQ multiplex PCR was the method, and the copy in TCRdb shows in-frame clones only, minus some. Of 60,000 or so clones listed, 90% are singletons. The patients all showed relapse after autologous stem cell transplantation, while their brentuximab vedotin exposure varied. The input for sequencing was peripheral blood mononuclear cells (PBMCs), taken at baseline. J is TRBJ1-1 and V is TRBV10-3, with D maybe TRBD1 (6 bases). This TCR was recovered from a human donor with classical Hodgkin lymphoma. CDR3 coding DNA: TGTGCCATCAGTGAGTCGGGGGGCAGGGACACTGAAGCTTTCTTT. It yields the protein CAISESGGRDTEAFF.